This TCR beta chain was sequenced in a study of graft-versus-host responses after intestinal transplantation. Overall study: Transplant types were multivisceral, liver-intestinal, or isolated intestinal. Following induction with anti-thymocyte globulin, all recipients were given tacrolimus and steroids for about three years. The study's findings and limits: GvH clones appeared in recipient marrow, some first in ileum or blood. Early after transplant, HvG declines were associated with peak levels of circulating GvH clones.

TCRdb keeps only in-frame clones here, not all; method: immunoSEQ multiplex PCR. The data show tens of thousands of clones, 91% seen once. The trim removed 6 bases at V and 6 bases at J, leaving 14 bases unmatched. Germline loops: CDR1 LNHDA, CDR2 SQIVND (reference sequence). The CDR3 consists of 16 residues. As for this clone: Its antigen is not identified.

Source: PBMCs, taken more than 650 days after intestinal transplant. The sequence was collected from a human patient who received an intestinal transplant, so some T cells may come from the graft donor. The V and J genes are TRBV19 and TRBJ2-1, with 7 bases matching TRBD1. The CDR3 bases are TGTGCCAGTAGCCTCCCTAAGACAGGGAAGGGCAATGAGCAGTTCTTC. Its protein is CASSLPKTGKGNEQFF.